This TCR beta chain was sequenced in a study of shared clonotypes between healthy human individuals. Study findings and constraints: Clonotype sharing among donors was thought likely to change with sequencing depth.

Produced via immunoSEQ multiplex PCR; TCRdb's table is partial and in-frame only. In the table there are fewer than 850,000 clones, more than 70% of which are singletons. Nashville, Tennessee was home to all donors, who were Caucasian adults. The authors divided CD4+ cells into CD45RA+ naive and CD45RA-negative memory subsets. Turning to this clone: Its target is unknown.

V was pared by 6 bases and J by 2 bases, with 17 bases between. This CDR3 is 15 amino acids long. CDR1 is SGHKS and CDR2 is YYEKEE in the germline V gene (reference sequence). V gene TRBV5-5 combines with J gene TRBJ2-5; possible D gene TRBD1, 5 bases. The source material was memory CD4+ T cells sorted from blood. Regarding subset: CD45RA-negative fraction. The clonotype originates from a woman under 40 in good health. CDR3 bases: TGTGCCAGCACCCTCCCCTTAGGGGCTCAAGAGACCCAGTACTTC. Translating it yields CASTLPLGAQETQYF.